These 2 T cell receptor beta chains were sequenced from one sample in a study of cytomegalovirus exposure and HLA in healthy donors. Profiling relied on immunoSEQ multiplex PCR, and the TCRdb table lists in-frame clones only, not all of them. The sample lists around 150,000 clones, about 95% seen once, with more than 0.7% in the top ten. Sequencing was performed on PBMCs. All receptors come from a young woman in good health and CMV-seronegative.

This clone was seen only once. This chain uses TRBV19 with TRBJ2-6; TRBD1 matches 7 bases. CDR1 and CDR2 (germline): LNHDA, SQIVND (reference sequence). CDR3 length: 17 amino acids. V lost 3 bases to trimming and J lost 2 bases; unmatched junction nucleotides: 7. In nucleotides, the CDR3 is TGTGCCAGTAGTATGAGCGACAGGGTTCCTGGGGCCAACGTCCTGACTTTC. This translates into CASSMSDRVPGANVLTF.

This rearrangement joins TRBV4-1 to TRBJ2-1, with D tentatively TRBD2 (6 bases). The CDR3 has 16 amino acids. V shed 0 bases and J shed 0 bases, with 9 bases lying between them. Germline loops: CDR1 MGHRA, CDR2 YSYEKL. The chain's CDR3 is CASSQEGLISYNEQFF. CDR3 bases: TGCGCCAGCAGCCAAGAGGGACTGATCTCCTACAATGAGCAGTTCTTC.